The 9 T cell receptor beta chains below all came from one sample that was sequenced in a study of T-cell reconstitution after alpha-beta-depleted transplantation in children. Preparation of the TCRbeta library used unique molecular identifiers. MiXCR, run by TCRdb on the PCR reads, gives a single entry per CDR3 protein. Among 500,000 to 750,000 distinct CDR3 sequences listed, 25% to 30% were seen once. The specimen was PBMCs, collected before TCRalphabeta/CD19-depleted stem cell transplant. The receptors here all came from a boy in the first two years of life with Wiskott-Aldrich syndrome, due to receive a stem cell transplant.

This clonotype was seen a few times. The chain combines TRBV20-1 with TRBJ2-1; 11 bases line up with TRBD2. V was pared by 6 bases and J by 4 bases, with 11 bases of the junction left unmatched. Germline CDR1 and CDR2: DFQATT and SNEGSKA (reference sequence). The CDR3 runs to 16 residues. The CDR3 DNA reads as TGCAGTGCCCGCACCCTAGCGGGAGGTACTTACAATGAGCAGTTCTTC. It codes for CSARTLAGGTYNEQFF.

This rearrangement joins TRBV15 to TRBJ2-1; 12 nucleotides agree with TRBD2. The CDR3 is 17 residues long. V gave up 0 bases and J gave up 8 bases; unmatched junction bases: 8. Looked up from germline, CDR1 is LNHNV and CDR2 is YYDKDF (reference sequence). CDR3 sequence: CATSRESPTSGSHEQFF. In nucleotides, the CDR3 is TGTGCCACCAGCAGAGAAAGCCCGACTAGCGGGAGTCATGAGCAGTTCTTC. Full variable domain (outside the CDR3, taken from reference TRBV15 and TRBJ2-1): DAMVIQNPRYQVTQFGKPVTLSCSQTLNHNVMYWYQQKSSQAPKLLFHYYDKDFNNEADTPDNFQSRRPNTSFCFLDIRSPGLGDTAMYLCATSRESPTSGSHEQFFGPGTRLTVL.

This clonotype was observed a handful of times. V and J are TRBV4-2 and TRBJ2-6; D not certain. From germline, CDR1 is LGHNA and CDR2 YNFKEQ. Trimming shortened V by 1 base and J by 0 bases, and 4 bases separated the two germline ends. CDR3 length: 15 amino acids. In DNA form, the CDR3 reads TGTGCCAGCAGCCAAGCTAGCTCTGGGGCCAACGTCCTGACTTTC. It is translated as CASSQASSGANVLTF.

This clonotype was detected only a few times. The V call is TRBV7-2, the J call TRBJ1-2; weak D call: TRBD1 (5 bases). With 2 bases removed from V and 7 bases from J, the gap between germline ends came to 14 bases. Per the germline V gene, CDR1 is SGHTA and CDR2 is FQGNSA. The CDR3 covers 14 residues. As DNA, the CDR3 is TGTGCCAGCAGCTTAAAGCAGGGCGTCGGTGGCTACACCTTC. Protein product: CASSLKQGVGGYTF.

This clonotype has more than one count but fewer than ten. This chain links TRBV5-1 with TRBJ2-1, with TRBD2 as a possible D gene (6 bases). Germline V gene sequence: CDR1 SGHRS, CDR2 YFSETQ. This CDR3 has 13 residues. V was pared by 4 bases and J by 6 bases, with 11 bases between. The CDR3 DNA is TGCGCCAGCAGCCCCCTGACTAGCAATGAGCAGTTCTTC. Protein sequence: CASSPLTSNEQFF.

This chain uses TRBV5-6 with TRBJ2-6, with D hard to call. There are 16 residues in the CDR3. Per the germline V gene, CDR1 is SGHDT and CDR2 is YYEEEE. V lost 1 base and J lost 0, with 8 bases in between. The CDR3 region has the DNA TGTGCCAGCAGCTTGTGGGGTAGCTCTGGGGCCAACGTCCTGACTTTC. Amino acid sequence: CASSLWGSSGANVLTF.

This clonotype was observed a few times. The V and J genes are TRBV25-1 and TRBJ2-1; a weak D match, TRBD2 (6 bases). V was shortened by 6 bases and J by 10 bases, with 13 bases between the two germline ends. The CDR3 is 12 amino acids. Germline V gene sequence: CDR1 MGHDK, CDR2 SYGVNS. The CDR3, as DNA: TGTGCCAGCAGGGGCGGGGCAAGGGAGCAGTTCTTC. Protein: CASRGGAREQFF.

The J gene is TRBJ2-5, the V gene TRBV6-2 or TRBV6-3; the match to TRBD2 covers 8 bases. V shed 2 bases, J shed 4 bases, and the junction held 9 bases outside the gene matches. The V gene's germline CDR1 is MNHEY and CDR2 SVGEGT. CDR3 size: 16 residues. CDR3 amino acids: CASSYGGAGVAETQYF. The CDR3, as DNA: TGTGCCAGCAGTTACGGGGGAGCGGGAGTAGCAGAGACCCAGTACTTC.

This chain connects TRBV4-2 to TRBJ2-2; no firm D call. The ends were cut back, 0 bases at V and 0 bases at J, with 8 bases in the middle. The CDR3 contains 16 residues. Germline assignment: CDR1 LGHNA and CDR2 YNFKEQ. CDR3 loop: CASSQEVGTNTGELFF. CDR3 coding DNA: TGTGCCAGCAGCCAAGAGGTGGGAACGAACACCGGGGAGCTGTTTTTT.